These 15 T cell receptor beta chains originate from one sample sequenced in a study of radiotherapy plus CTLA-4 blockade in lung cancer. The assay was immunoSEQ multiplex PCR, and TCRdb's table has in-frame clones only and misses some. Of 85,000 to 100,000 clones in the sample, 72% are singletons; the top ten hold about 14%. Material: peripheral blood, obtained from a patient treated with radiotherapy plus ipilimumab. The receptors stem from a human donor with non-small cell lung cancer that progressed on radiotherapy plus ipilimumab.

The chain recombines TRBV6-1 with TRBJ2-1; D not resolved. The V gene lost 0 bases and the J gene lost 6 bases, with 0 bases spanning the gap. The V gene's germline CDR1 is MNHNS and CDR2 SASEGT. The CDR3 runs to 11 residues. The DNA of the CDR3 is TGTGCCAGCAGTGAAGCCAATGAGCAGTTCTTC. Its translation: CASSEANEQFF.

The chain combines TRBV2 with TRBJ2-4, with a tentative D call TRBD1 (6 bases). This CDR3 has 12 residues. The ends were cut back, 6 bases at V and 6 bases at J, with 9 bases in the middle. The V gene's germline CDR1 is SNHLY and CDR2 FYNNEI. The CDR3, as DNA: TGTGCCAGCAGCCCGGACAGAAACATTCAGTACTTC. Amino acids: CASSPDRNIQYF.

This CDR3 is CASSVLAGAHNEQFF. CDR3 DNA sequence: TGTGCCAGCAGCGTGCTAGCGGGTGCCCACAATGAGCAGTTCTTC. J is TRBJ2-1 and V is TRBV9; 8 bases map to TRBD2. Losses at the gene ends were 2 bases for V and 5 bases for J; bases not matched to a gene: 6. The germline V gene encodes CDR1 SGDLS and CDR2 YYNGEE. CDR3 length: 15 amino acids.

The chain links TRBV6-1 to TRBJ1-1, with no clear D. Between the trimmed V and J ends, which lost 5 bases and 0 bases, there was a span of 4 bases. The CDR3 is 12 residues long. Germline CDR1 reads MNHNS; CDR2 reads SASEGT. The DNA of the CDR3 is TGTGCCAGCAGTTCCGTGAACACTGAAGCTTTCTTT. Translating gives CASSSVNTEAFF.

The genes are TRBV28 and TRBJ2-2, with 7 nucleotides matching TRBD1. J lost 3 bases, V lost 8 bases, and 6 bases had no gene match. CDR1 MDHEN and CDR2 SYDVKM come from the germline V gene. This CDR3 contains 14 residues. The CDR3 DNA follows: TGTGCCAGCTCTGGGGACAGCTACACCGGGGAGCTGTTTTTT. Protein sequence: CASSGDSYTGELFF.

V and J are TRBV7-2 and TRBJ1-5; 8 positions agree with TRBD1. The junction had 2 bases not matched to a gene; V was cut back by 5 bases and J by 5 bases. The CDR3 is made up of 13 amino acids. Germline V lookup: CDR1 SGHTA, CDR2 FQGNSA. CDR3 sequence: CASSLDRDQPQHF. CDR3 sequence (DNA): TGTGCCAGCAGCCTGGACAGGGATCAGCCCCAGCATTTT.

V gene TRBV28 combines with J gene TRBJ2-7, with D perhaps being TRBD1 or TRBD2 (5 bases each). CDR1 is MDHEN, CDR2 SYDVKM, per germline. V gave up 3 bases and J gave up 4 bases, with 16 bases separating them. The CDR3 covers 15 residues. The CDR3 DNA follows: TGTGCCAGCAGTTTGGCAGGGACCCCTAGGTACGAGCAGTACTTC. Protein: CASSLAGTPRYEQYF.

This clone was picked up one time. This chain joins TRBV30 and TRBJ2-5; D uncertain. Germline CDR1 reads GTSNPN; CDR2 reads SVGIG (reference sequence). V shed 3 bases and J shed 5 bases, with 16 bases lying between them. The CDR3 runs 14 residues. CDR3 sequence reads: CAWRKGPFGETQYF. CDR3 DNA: TGTGCCTGGAGGAAGGGCCCCTTCGGGGAGACCCAGTACTTC.

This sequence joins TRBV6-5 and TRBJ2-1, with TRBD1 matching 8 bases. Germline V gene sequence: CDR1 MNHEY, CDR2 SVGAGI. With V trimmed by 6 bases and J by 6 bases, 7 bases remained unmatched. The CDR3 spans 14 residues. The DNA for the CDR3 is TGTGCCAGCAGGGGGTTCGACAGGGGCAATGAGCAGTTCTTC. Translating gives CASRGFDRGNEQFF.

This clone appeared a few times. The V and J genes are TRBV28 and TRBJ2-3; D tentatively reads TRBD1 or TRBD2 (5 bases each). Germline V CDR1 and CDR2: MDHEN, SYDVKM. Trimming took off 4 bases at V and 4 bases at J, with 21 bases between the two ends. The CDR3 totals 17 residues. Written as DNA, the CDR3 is TGTGCCAGCAGTTCGACGCCCCTTGTCGGGACCCCAGATACGCAGTATTTT. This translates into CASSSTPLVGTPDTQYF.

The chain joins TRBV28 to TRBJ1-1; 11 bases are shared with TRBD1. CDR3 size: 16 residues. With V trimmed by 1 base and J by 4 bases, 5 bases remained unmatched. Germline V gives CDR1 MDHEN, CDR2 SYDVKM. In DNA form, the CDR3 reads TGTGCCAGCAGTTTATCCTGGACAGGGGGCAGCACTGAAGCTTTCTTT. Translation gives CASSLSWTGGSTEAFF.

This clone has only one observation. In DNA form, the CDR3 reads TGCGCCAGCAGCTTGGCCGGGGTTACGACACCCCTCCACTTT. It yields the protein CASSLAGVTTPLHF. The chain recombines TRBV5-1 with TRBJ1-6; no clear D gene. The CDR3 loop spans 14 amino acids. Germline V gene sequence: CDR1 SGHRS, CDR2 YFSETQ. V was trimmed by 0 bases and J by 11 bases, leaving 12 bases between them. The variable domain in full, completed from reference TRBV5-1 and TRBJ1-6, reads KAGVTQTPRYLIKTRGQQVTLSCSPISGHRSVSWYQQTPGQGLQFLFEYFSETQRNKGNFPGRFSGRQFSNSRSEMNVSTLELGDSALYLCASSLAGVTTPLHFGNGTRLTVT.

The CDR3 nucleotides are TGTGCCAGCAGTTTAGACACACCCGGGACTGAAGCTTTCTTT. Translating it yields CASSLDTPGTEAFF. The V and J genes are TRBV27 and TRBJ1-1; D remains ambiguous. The V end lost 2 bases, the J end lost 5 bases, and 12 bases lay between the germline ends. Germline CDR1 and CDR2: MNHEY and SMNVEV (reference sequence). This CDR3 has 14 amino acids.

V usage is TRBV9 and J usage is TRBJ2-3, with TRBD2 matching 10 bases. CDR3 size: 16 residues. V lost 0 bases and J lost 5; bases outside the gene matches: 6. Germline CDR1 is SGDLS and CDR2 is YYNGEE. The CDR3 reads CASSVDSGGIGDTQYF. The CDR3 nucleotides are TGTGCCAGCAGCGTAGATAGCGGGGGGATTGGAGATACGCAGTATTTT.

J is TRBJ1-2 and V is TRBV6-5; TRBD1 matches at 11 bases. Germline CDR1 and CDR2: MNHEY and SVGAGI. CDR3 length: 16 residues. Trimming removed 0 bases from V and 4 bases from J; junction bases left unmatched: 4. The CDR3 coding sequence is TGTGCCAGCAGTTACTCCGGGACAGGGGGAGGCTATGGCTACACCTTC. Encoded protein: CASSYSGTGGGYGYTF.